Listed below are T cell receptor beta chains from one sample, sequenced in a study of blood T cell repertoires in COVID-19. Profiling relied on immunoSEQ multiplex PCR, and the TCRdb table lists in-frame clones only, not all of them. Found here are 190,000 or so clones, 70% to 90% of them singletons; the top ten hold about 3%. The material sequenced was peripheral blood. The source of these receptors is a man aged 40-55 years with active or convalescent COVID-19. CDR3s include the opening cysteine and the closing phenylalanine or tryptophan. D genes are given only for firm matches. Clone sizes are given selectively: once, few, many, or a class where the clone is expanded.

CDR3nt: TGTGCCTGGAGGCCAAAAGGGGACCCCTGGGGGGTTAATGAAAAACTGTTTTTT
CDR3aa: CAWRPKGDPWGVNEKLFF
d_gene: -
v_gene: TRBV30
j_gene: TRBJ1-4
abundance: -

CDR3nt: TGCGCCAGCAGCCAAGGAGGGAATTCCTACGAGCAGTACTTC
CDR3aa: CASSQGGNSYEQYF
d_gene: -
v_gene: TRBV4-1
j_gene: TRBJ2-7
abundance: -

CDR3nt: TGTGCCAGCAGCCCTGCATTGGGCCCCAAAAACATTCAGTACTTC
CDR3aa: CASSPALGPKNIQYF
d_gene: -
v_gene: TRBV9
j_gene: TRBJ2-4
abundance: -

CDR3nt: TGTGCCATCCTGGGGGGAGTAACCGGGGAGCTGTTTTTT
CDR3aa: CAILGGVTGELFF
d_gene: -
v_gene: TRBV2
j_gene: TRBJ2-2
abundance: -

CDR3nt: TGTGCCAGCAGCTTAGAGTCAGGGGGCGCGGATGGCTACACCTTC
CDR3aa: CASSLESGGADGYTF
d_gene: TRBD1
v_gene: TRBV7-6
j_gene: TRBJ1-2
abundance: -

CDR3nt: TGTGCCAGTAGTCGACGAGGAGGGGGGGCTGAAGCTTTCTTT
CDR3aa: CASSRRGGGAEAFF
d_gene: -
v_gene: TRBV19
j_gene: TRBJ1-1
abundance: once

CDR3nt: TGTGCCACCCGTGACGGACAGCTGAACACTGAAGCTTTCTTT
CDR3aa: CATRDGQLNTEAFF
d_gene: -
v_gene: TRBV24-1
j_gene: TRBJ1-1
abundance: -

CDR3nt: TGTGCCAGCAGGGACCAGGGGGGCAATCAGCCCCAGCATTTT
CDR3aa: CASRDQGGNQPQHF
d_gene: -
v_gene: TRBV21-1
j_gene: TRBJ1-5
abundance: -

CDR3nt: TGTGCCAGCGGAGGCCAGTCTAACTATGGCTACACCTTC
CDR3aa: CASGGQSNYGYTF
d_gene: -
v_gene: TRBV12-3/TRBV12-4
j_gene: TRBJ1-2
abundance: -

CDR3nt: TGTGCCTGGAGAAGCCCCCTTGGCAGGGTGTCGGTGATATCGGAGACCCAGTACTTC
CDR3aa: CAWRSPLGRVSVISETQYF
d_gene: -
v_gene: TRBV30
j_gene: TRBJ2-5
abundance: -

CDR3nt: TGTGCCAGCTCAGTGCAGCGGAGACAAGAGACCCAGTACTTC
CDR3aa: CASSVQRRQETQYF
d_gene: -
v_gene: TRBV18
j_gene: TRBJ2-5
abundance: -

CDR3nt: TGTGCCAGCAGCGAGGGAGGGAGGGATGGCTACACCTTC
CDR3aa: CASSEGGRDGYTF
d_gene: -
v_gene: TRBV9
j_gene: TRBJ1-2
abundance: -

CDR3nt: TGTGCCAGCAGCTTAGGACAGCGAGAAGCTTTCTTT
CDR3aa: CASSLGQREAFF
d_gene: -
v_gene: TRBV7-2
j_gene: TRBJ1-1
abundance: -

CDR3nt: TGTGCCAGCAAGGAGGCTACTAACACCGGGGAGCTGTTTTTT
CDR3aa: CASKEATNTGELFF
d_gene: -
v_gene: TRBV2
j_gene: TRBJ2-2
abundance: -

CDR3nt: TGTGCCAGCAGCTTAGGCAGGGGGCTAATGAATTCACCCCTCCACTTT
CDR3aa: CASSLGRGLMNSPLHF
d_gene: TRBD1
v_gene: TRBV5-6
j_gene: TRBJ1-6
abundance: once

CDR3nt: TGTGCCAGCAGCCAGGACAGGGTCGGGCAGTACTTC
CDR3aa: CASSQDRVGQYF
d_gene: TRBD1
v_gene: TRBV3-1/TRBV3-2
j_gene: TRBJ2-7
abundance: once

CDR3nt: TGTGCCAGCAGTTTAGTTAACACAGGGGACTACGAGCAGTACTTC
CDR3aa: CASSLVNTGDYEQYF
d_gene: TRBD1
v_gene: TRBV27
j_gene: TRBJ2-7
abundance: -

CDR3nt: TGTGCCAGCAGCTTGAACGGACAGGGTGACAATTCACCCCTCCACTTT
CDR3aa: CASSLNGQGDNSPLHF
d_gene: TRBD1
v_gene: TRBV11-1
j_gene: TRBJ1-6
abundance: -

CDR3nt: TGTGCCAGCGGGGGGCGGGAGAGTGCTGGGGCCAACGTCCTGACTTTC
CDR3aa: CASGGRESAGANVLTF
d_gene: -
v_gene: TRBV19
j_gene: TRBJ2-6
abundance: -

CDR3nt: TGTGCCAGCTCACCAACAGACGACTATGGCTACACCTTC
CDR3aa: CASSPTDDYGYTF
d_gene: -
v_gene: TRBV18
j_gene: TRBJ1-2
abundance: -

CDR3nt: TGTGCCAGCAGTTACTCGGACAGGTCTCCAGAAGAGACCCAGTACTTC
CDR3aa: CASSYSDRSPEETQYF
d_gene: TRBD1
v_gene: TRBV6-5
j_gene: TRBJ2-5
abundance: -

CDR3nt: TGTGCCAGCAGTTTTCCCGACAGGGGGATCTACGAGCAGTACTTC
CDR3aa: CASSFPDRGIYEQYF
d_gene: TRBD1
v_gene: TRBV28
j_gene: TRBJ2-7
abundance: few

CDR3nt: TGTGCCAGCTCACCGAGCAGGGTGTCGGGTGAAAAACTGTTTTTT
CDR3aa: CASSPSRVSGEKLFF
d_gene: -
v_gene: TRBV18
j_gene: TRBJ1-4
abundance: -

CDR3nt: TGTGCCAGCAGCTCCCGACTAGCGGGGAACTACGAGCAGTACTTC
CDR3aa: CASSSRLAGNYEQYF
d_gene: TRBD2
v_gene: TRBV7-9
j_gene: TRBJ2-7
abundance: -

CDR3nt: TGTGCCAGCAGTGGAGGGTGGACAGGGTCCTACGAGCAGTACTTC
CDR3aa: CASSGGWTGSYEQYF
d_gene: TRBD1
v_gene: TRBV25-1
j_gene: TRBJ2-7
abundance: once

CDR3nt: TGTGCCAGCAGCTTAAACGGTCAGCCCCAGCATTTT
CDR3aa: CASSLNGQPQHF
d_gene: -
v_gene: TRBV11-2
j_gene: TRBJ1-5
abundance: -

CDR3nt: TGCGCCAGCAGGTCGACTAGCGGGGCCTACGAGCAGTACTTC
CDR3aa: CASRSTSGAYEQYF
d_gene: TRBD2
v_gene: TRBV5-1
j_gene: TRBJ2-7
abundance: few

CDR3nt: TGCGCCAGCAGCCAAGAACAGACAGGGACACGCGAGCAGTACTTC
CDR3aa: CASSQEQTGTREQYF
d_gene: TRBD1
v_gene: TRBV4-1
j_gene: TRBJ2-7
abundance: -

CDR3nt: TGTGCCAGCAGCAAGGGGTTCAGGAACCACTACGAGCAGTACTTC
CDR3aa: CASSKGFRNHYEQYF
d_gene: -
v_gene: TRBV7-2
j_gene: TRBJ2-7
abundance: -

CDR3nt: TGTGCCAGCAGCTATACAGGGGGCGCGTCTTTC
CDR3aa: CASSYTGGASF
d_gene: TRBD1
v_gene: TRBV5-6
j_gene: TRBJ1-2
abundance: -

CDR3nt: TGCGCCAGCAGCCCCGGAAGCGGGGGGCAAGAGACCCAGTACTTC
CDR3aa: CASSPGSGGQETQYF
d_gene: TRBD2
v_gene: TRBV4-1
j_gene: TRBJ2-5
abundance: -

CDR3nt: TGTGCCAGCAGCCCCCGACTAGCCAATGAGCAGTTCTTC
CDR3aa: CASSPRLANEQFF
d_gene: TRBD2
v_gene: TRBV9
j_gene: TRBJ2-1
abundance: -

CDR3nt: TGCGCCAGCAGCCAAGTGGAGCATACGCAGTATTTT
CDR3aa: CASSQVEHTQYF
d_gene: -
v_gene: TRBV4-1
j_gene: TRBJ2-3
abundance: -

CDR3nt: TGTGCCAGCAGACAAACAGGGAACTCCTATAATTCACCCCTCCACTTT
CDR3aa: CASRQTGNSYNSPLHF
d_gene: -
v_gene: TRBV25-1
j_gene: TRBJ1-6
abundance: -

CDR3nt: TGCAGTGCTAGTGTTACCAGGGGGGTTCGCACCGGGGAGCTGTTTTTT
CDR3aa: CSASVTRGVRTGELFF
d_gene: -
v_gene: TRBV20-1
j_gene: TRBJ2-2
abundance: -

CDR3nt: TGTGCTAGTGGTACCGGACAGGGAGGTCAGCCCCAGCATTTT
CDR3aa: CASGTGQGGQPQHF
d_gene: TRBD1
v_gene: TRBV12-5
j_gene: TRBJ1-5
abundance: -

CDR3nt: TGTGCCAGTAGTACTCCCGGGACAGCGGACCCTGAAAAACTGTTTTTT
CDR3aa: CASSTPGTADPEKLFF
d_gene: TRBD1
v_gene: TRBV19
j_gene: TRBJ1-4
abundance: -

CDR3nt: TGTGCCAGCAGCCTCTCGGAGACCCAGTACTTC
CDR3aa: CASSLSETQYF
d_gene: -
v_gene: TRBV6-2/TRBV6-3
j_gene: TRBJ2-5
abundance: -

CDR3nt: TGTGCCAGCAGGGGACAGTCCTACGAGCAGTACTTC
CDR3aa: CASRGQSYEQYF
d_gene: TRBD1
v_gene: TRBV12-3/TRBV12-4
j_gene: TRBJ2-7
abundance: -

CDR3nt: TGTGCCAGCAGCTTAGAGGGGGCAAATGAGCAGTTCTTC
CDR3aa: CASSLEGANEQFF
d_gene: TRBD1
v_gene: TRBV7-9
j_gene: TRBJ2-1
abundance: -

CDR3nt: TGTGCCAGCTCATTGCAATTACGGGCCCAGTACTTC
CDR3aa: CASSLQLRAQYF
d_gene: -
v_gene: TRBV18
j_gene: TRBJ2-5
abundance: -

CDR3nt: TGTGCCAGCAGTGACCTGGGGACAGTCAATGGCTACACCTTC
CDR3aa: CASSDLGTVNGYTF
d_gene: TRBD1
v_gene: TRBV25-1
j_gene: TRBJ1-2
abundance: -

CDR3nt: TGTGCCAGCAGTTTATTGGCAGGGGGTGGCAATGAGCAGTTCTTC
CDR3aa: CASSLLAGGGNEQFF
d_gene: TRBD1
v_gene: TRBV27
j_gene: TRBJ2-1
abundance: -

CDR3nt: TGTGCCAGCAGCCAGGAGACTAGCGGGGCGAACACCGGGGAGCTGTTTTTT
CDR3aa: CASSQETSGANTGELFF
d_gene: TRBD2
v_gene: TRBV3-1/TRBV3-2
j_gene: TRBJ2-2
abundance: -

CDR3nt: TGTGCCAGTATTCCGGGACAGTCTCATGAAGCTTTCTTT
CDR3aa: CASIPGQSHEAFF
d_gene: TRBD1
v_gene: TRBV19
j_gene: TRBJ1-1
abundance: -